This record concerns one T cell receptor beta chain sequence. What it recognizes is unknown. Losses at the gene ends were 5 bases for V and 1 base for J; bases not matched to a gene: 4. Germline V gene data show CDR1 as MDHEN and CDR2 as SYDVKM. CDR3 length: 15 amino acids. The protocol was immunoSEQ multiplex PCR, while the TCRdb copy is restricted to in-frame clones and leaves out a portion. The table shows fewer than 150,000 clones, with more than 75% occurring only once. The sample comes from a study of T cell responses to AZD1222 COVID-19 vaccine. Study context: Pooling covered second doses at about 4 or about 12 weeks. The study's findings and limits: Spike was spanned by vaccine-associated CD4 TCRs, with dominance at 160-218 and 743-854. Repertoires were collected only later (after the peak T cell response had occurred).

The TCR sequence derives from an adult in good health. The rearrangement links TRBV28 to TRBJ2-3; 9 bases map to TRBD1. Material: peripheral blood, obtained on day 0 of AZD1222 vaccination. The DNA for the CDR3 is TGTGCCAGCAGTCCCCGGACAGGGGGCACAGATACGCAGTATTTT. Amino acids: CASSPRTGGTDTQYF.